The 27 T cell receptor beta chains presented below share a single source sample, sequenced in a study of sequential checkpoint blockade in melanoma. Treatment meaning: randomized to nivolumab then ipilimumab (arm A) or the reverse (arm B). Data came from immunoSEQ multiplex PCR; TCRdb stores just in-frame clones and leaves some out. Of about 9,200 clones in the sample, roughly 25% were seen once. Sample: tumor tissue (inferred from file names), taken from a patient given nivolumab and ipilimumab in sequence. The source is a human donor with melanoma.

The rearrangement joins TRBV10-2 to TRBJ1-2; 8 bases align to TRBD1. With 5 bases clipped from V and 3 bases from J, the junction kept 5 bases outside the gene matches. The CDR3 is 14 amino acids. CDR1 and CDR2 from the germline V gene are WSHSY and SAAADI. In DNA, the CDR3 is TGCGCCAGCAGTCTGACAGGGGATTACTATGGCTACACCTTC. It specifies CASSLTGDYYGYTF.

The chain joins TRBV11-3 to TRBJ2-2; 9 bases agree with TRBD2. V shed 5 bases, J shed 0 bases, and the junction held 13 bases outside the gene matches. The CDR3 extends over 19 amino acids. Germline V gives CDR1 SGHNT, CDR2 YENEEA. CDR3 amino acids: CASSLRRAGGSANTGELFF. CDR3 nucleotide sequence: TGTGCCAGCAGCCTAAGACGGGCGGGGGGGTCAGCGAACACCGGGGAGCTGTTTTTT. Full variable domain (remainder filled in from reference TRBV11-3 and TRBJ2-2): EAGVVQSPRYKIIEKKQPVAFWCNPISGHNTLYWYLQNLGQGPELLIRYENEEAVDDSQLPKDRFSAERLKGVDSTLKIQPAELGDSAVYLCASSLRRAGGSANTGELFFGEGSRLTVL.

This chain uses TRBV29-1 with TRBJ1-5, with 9 bases lining up with TRBD1. The length of the CDR3 is 14 residues. Per the germline V gene, CDR1 is SQVTM and CDR2 is ANQGSEA. Losses at the gene ends were 5 bases for V and 5 bases for J; bases not matched to a gene: 7. CDR3 coding DNA: TGCAGCGTTAAAGGGACAGGGATAGATCAGCCCCAGCATTTT. Translation: CSVKGTGIDQPQHF.

This chain connects TRBV18 to TRBJ1-5; TRBD1 might be the D (5 bases). The CDR3 spans 13 residues. Germline V gene data show CDR1 as KGHSH and CDR2 as LQKENI. Trimming took 0 bases from V and 7 from J, leaving 7 bases between them. The chain's CDR3 is CASSPPGGQPQHF. In DNA, the CDR3 is TGTGCCAGCTCACCACCGGGGGGACAGCCCCAGCATTTT.

This clone occurred many times. The CDR3 DNA reads TGTGCCAGCAGCTTAGGGAGGGGGCCGGAGACCCAGTACTTC. Its protein product is CASSLGRGPETQYF. The chain links TRBV11-3 to TRBJ2-5; possibly TRBD1 for D (7 bases). Between the trimmed V and J ends, which lost 1 base and 5 bases, there was a span of 11 bases. CDR3 length: 14 amino acids. Germline values: CDR1 SGHNT, CDR2 YENEEA.

The chain combines TRBV29-1 with TRBJ2-3, with D possibly matching TRBD1 (5 bases). The V end was cut by 2 bases, the J end by 6 bases, with 9 bases between. Looked up from germline, CDR1 is SQVTM and CDR2 is ANQGSEA. The CDR3 has 12 residues. The CDR3 DNA follows: TGCAGCGTTGAAAGGCAGGGCGATACGCAGTATTTT. Protein sequence: CSVERQGDTQYF.

This clone was counted a few times. This chain joins TRBV19 and TRBJ1-1; TRBD1 matches at 8 bases. Germline lookup yields CDR1 LNHDA and CDR2 SQIVND (reference sequence). This CDR3 comprises 14 residues. The V gene end was trimmed by 6 bases and the J gene end by 3 bases; junction bases not matched to a gene: 6. CDR3 sequence: CASSGGTGHTEAFF. The CDR3 DNA follows: TGTGCCAGTAGCGGTGGGACAGGACACACTGAAGCTTTCTTT.

In its sample, this clone was seen a few times. The chain couples TRBV6-8 to TRBJ2-5; D is uncertain. CDR1 is MNHGY, CDR2 SAAAGT, per germline. Trimming pared 6 bases from V and 1 base from J, leaving 9 bases between. The CDR3 has 13 amino acids. The CDR3 loop is CASSQSSQETQYF. The CDR3, as DNA: TGTGCCAGCAGCCAGAGTTCCCAAGAGACCCAGTACTTC.

This clone was detected ten times or more. J is TRBJ2-1 and V is TRBV9; a weak D match, TRBD1 (6 bases). Trimming shortened V by 5 bases and J by 7 bases, and 19 bases separated the two germline ends. This CDR3 spans 15 amino acids. Germline CDR1 is SGDLS and CDR2 is YYNGEE. Here the CDR3 reads CASRSGAARKNEQFF. The CDR3 bases are TGTGCCAGCAGATCAGGGGCGGCGCGAAAAAATGAGCAGTTCTTC. The whole variable domain, filled in from reference TRBV9 and TRBJ2-1, reads DSGVTQTPKHLITATGQRVTLRCSPRSGDLSVYWYQQSLDQGLQFLIQYYNGEERAKGNILERFSAQQFPDLHSELNLSSLELGDSALYFCASRSGAARKNEQFFGPGTRLTVL.

This chain connects TRBV6-8 to TRBJ1-1; D remains ambiguous. V gave up 6 bases and J gave up 1 base, with 9 bases separating them. CDR3 length: 13 amino acids. The germline CDR1 and CDR2 sequences are MNHGY and SAAAGT. The CDR3, as DNA: TGTGCCAGCAGAATACGACGGAACACTGAAGCTTTCTTT. It is translated as CASRIRRNTEAFF.

The rearrangement uses TRBV11-3 and TRBJ1-4; D perhaps matches TRBD1 (6 bases). Trimming left V 4 bases short and J 8 bases short, with 14 bases between. The CDR3 is 14 residues long. Germline CDR1 is SGHNT and CDR2 is YENEEA. CDR3: CASSSTGRREKLFF. The CDR3 coding sequence is TGTGCCAGCAGCTCCACAGGGCGGCGGGAAAAACTGTTTTTT. Variable domain in full (rest from reference TRBV11-3 and TRBJ1-4): EAGVVQSPRYKIIEKKQPVAFWCNPISGHNTLYWYLQNLGQGPELLIRYENEEAVDDSQLPKDRFSAERLKGVDSTLKIQPAELGDSAVYLCASSSTGRREKLFFGSGTQLSVL.

The chain recombines TRBV10-3 with TRBJ2-7; D is perhaps TRBD2 (6 bases). CDR1 is ENHRY, CDR2 SYGVKD, per germline. V lost 10 bases to trimming and J lost 5 bases, with 24 bases between them. The CDR3 is 15 amino acids. This CDR3 reads CATNVQLLAVDEQYF. CDR3 bases: TGTGCCACCAACGTTCAACTCTTAGCGGTCGACGAGCAGTACTTC.

The chain employs TRBV19 and TRBJ2-7; either TRBD1 or TRBD2 may fit D (5 bases each). Between the trimmed V and J ends, which lost 6 bases and 1 base, there was a span of 37 bases. The CDR3 is made up of 22 amino acids. Germline V gene lookup returns CDR1 LNHDA and CDR2 SQIVND (reference sequence). The CDR3 is CASRRKGATKIDRGPSSYEQYF. Here the CDR3 DNA reads TGTGCCAGTAGGAGGAAGGGAGCCACAAAAATAGATCGGGGCCCATCATCCTACGAGCAGTACTTC.

Only a few counts were recorded for this clone. The rearrangement uses TRBV5-1 and TRBJ2-3; 9 bases fit TRBD2. Germline trimming cut 6 bases from V and 2 bases from J; bases unmatched to any gene: 7. Germline CDR1 SGHRS, CDR2 YFSETQ. The CDR3 is 15 residues long. For the CDR3, the DNA is TGCGCCAGCAATCGCCTAGCGGGGAACACAGATACGCAGTATTTT. Residues: CASNRLAGNTDTQYF.

This clone occurred a few times. CDR3 residues: CASSYLPAGAQGEQFF. The CDR3 DNA reads as TGTGCCAGCAGTTATCTCCCGGCGGGGGCACAGGGTGAGCAGTTCTTC. The chain has TRBV6-8 and TRBJ2-1, with a weak D call TRBD2 (7 bases). The V and J ends lost 3 bases and 9 bases respectively, with 21 bases between them. From germline, CDR1 is MNHGY and CDR2 SAAAGT. The CDR3 spans 16 residues.

The chain is built from TRBV5-1 and TRBJ1-4, with TRBD1 as a possible D gene (5 bases). Trimming stripped 6 bases from V and 0 bases from J, with 18 bases between. Germline CDR1 SGHRS, CDR2 YFSETQ. CDR3 length: 17 residues. The CDR3 loop reads CASKETGQTATNEKLFF. CDR3 DNA: TGCGCCAGCAAGGAGACGGGGCAGACTGCAACTAATGAAAAACTGTTTTTT.

The CDR3 bases are TGTGCCAGCAGCAGTCCGACAGGAAATACGCAGTATTTT. The encoded protein is CASSSPTGNTQYF. The genes are TRBV25-1 and TRBJ2-3; the D gene is possibly TRBD1 (6 bases). Germline CDR1 is MGHDK and CDR2 is SYGVNS. This CDR3 comprises 13 residues. Trimming removed 6 bases at V and 7 bases at J, with 14 bases between.

The rearrangement links TRBV28 to TRBJ1-1, with D possibly matching TRBD1 (6 bases). Germline V gene data show CDR1 as MDHEN and CDR2 as SYDVKM. V lost 6 bases and J 6 bases, leaving 14 bases between the germline ends. The CDR3 sequence is 13 residues long. The CDR3 region is CASSLIQGSEAFF. CDR3 DNA: TGTGCCAGCAGCCTAATACAGGGTTCTGAAGCTTTCTTT.

This clone showed up just once. V gene TRBV5-1 combines with J gene TRBJ2-2; no clear D. Trimming left V 2 bases short and J 2 bases short, with 13 bases between. Germline-derived CDR1 and CDR2 are SGHRS and YFSETQ. The CDR3 length is 16 residues. CDR3 protein: CASSFEWSVNTGELFF. The CDR3, as DNA: TGCGCCAGCAGCTTCGAGTGGTCCGTCAACACCGGGGAGCTGTTTTTT.

A few counts support this clone. J is TRBJ1-6 and V is TRBV30, with D perhaps TRBD1 (6 bases). From germline, CDR1 is GTSNPN and CDR2 SVGIG (reference sequence). The CDR3 sequence is 14 residues long. The V and J ends lost 3 bases and 6 bases respectively, with 12 bases between them. CDR3 sequence reads: CAWSPGTRNSPLHF. CDR3 nucleotide sequence: TGTGCCTGGAGCCCCGGGACACGTAATTCACCCCTCCACTTT.

This clone has more than one count but fewer than ten. This chain joins TRBV11-3 and TRBJ2-2; 7 positions agree with TRBD2. The CDR3 has 15 amino acids. Germline V gives CDR1 SGHNT, CDR2 YENEEA. Losses at the gene ends were 5 bases for V and 2 bases for J; bases not matched to a gene: 5. The CDR3: CASSNGRTNTGELFF. The CDR3 DNA reads TGTGCCAGCAGCAACGGGAGGACCAACACCGGGGAGCTGTTTTTT.

This clone was seen only a few times. The chain joins TRBV30 to TRBJ1-5, with D perhaps TRBD1 (5 bases). V was pared by 0 bases and J by 2 bases, with 8 bases between. Germline CDR1 and CDR2: GTSNPN and SVGIG (reference sequence). The CDR3 length is 14 residues. CDR3 sequence reads: CAWSVGAGNQPQHF. The DNA of the CDR3 is TGTGCCTGGAGTGTAGGGGCAGGCAATCAGCCCCAGCATTTT.

This clone was counted only a few times. The V gene is TRBV14, the J gene TRBJ2-2; D is unresolved. Germline loops: CDR1 SGHDN, CDR2 FVKESK. This CDR3 has 16 residues. V was shortened by 0 bases and J by 3 bases, with 11 bases between the two germline ends. CDR3: CASSQDTQVYTGELFF. The CDR3 region has the DNA TGTGCCAGCAGCCAAGATACCCAGGTCTACACCGGGGAGCTGTTTTTT.

This clone has only a few counts. The J gene is TRBJ2-5, the V gene TRBV19; TRBD1 matches 8 bases. V lost 6 bases, J lost 5 bases, and 20 bases stayed unmatched. Germline assignment: CDR1 LNHDA and CDR2 SQIVND (reference sequence). This CDR3 is built from 18 residues. As DNA, the CDR3 is TGTGCCAGTAGACGGGGACAGGACCCTTCGATTGTATCGGAGACCCAGTACTTC. Amino acids: CASRRGQDPSIVSETQYF.

The chain has TRBV28 and TRBJ1-5; weak D call: TRBD1 (5 bases). V lost 3 bases, J lost 5 bases, and 11 bases lay in between. The CDR3 runs 14 residues. Germline V gene sequence: CDR1 MDHEN, CDR2 SYDVKM. The CDR3 here is CASSFGQVDQPQHF. The CDR3 DNA reads TGTGCCAGCAGTTTTGGACAAGTCGATCAGCCCCAGCATTTT.

This clone was seen at least ten times. The chain couples TRBV6-8 to TRBJ2-3, with D maybe TRBD1 (6 bases). V shed 6 bases and J shed 1 base, with 14 bases lying between them. The CDR3 has 15 amino acids. Germline loops: CDR1 MNHGY, CDR2 SAAAGT. Here the CDR3 DNA reads TGTGCCAGCAGCCCCCCGGGACACGGCACAGATACGCAGTATTTT. Protein: CASSPPGHGTDTQYF.

About this clone itself: A junction boundary mismatches the germline segment, possibly from a read error. V gene TRBV7-6 combines with J gene TRBJ2-3; maybe TRBD2 (6 bases). Germline V gives CDR1 SGHVS, CDR2 FNYEAQ. This CDR3 contains 15 residues. CDR3 in DNA: TGTGCTAGCAGCTTAGCACCCGGGGGAACAGATACGCAGTATTTT. This encodes CASSLAPGGTDTQYF. Using reference TRBV7-6 and TRBJ2-3 for the parts outside the CDR3, the full variable domain is GAGVSQSPRYKVTKRGQDVALRCDPISGHVSLYWYRQALGQGPEFLTYFNYEAQQDKSGLPNDRFSAERPEGSISTLTIQRTEQRDSAMYRCASSLAPGGTDTQYFGPGTRLTVL.